This TCR beta chain was recovered during a study of cytomegalovirus exposure and HLA in healthy donors. Trimming cost V 3 bases and J 9 bases; bases outside gene matches: 14. This CDR3 region has 15 residues. The germline V gene has CDR1 GTSNPN and CDR2 SVGIG (reference sequence). The PCR made use of 60 Vbeta and 13 Jbeta primers. Clones were sequenced by immunoSEQ multiplex PCR, and TCRdb holds only the in-frame ones, with some missing. Counted here are 130,000 to 150,000 clones, 78% occurring once; the ten biggest clones make up around 2.9%. The chain recombines TRBV30 with TRBJ2-1; 7 bases are a match to TRBD2. This TCR derives from a female donor in good health and CMV-seronegative. The sequencing input was PBMCs. The CDR3 DNA sequence: TGTGCCTGGAGCCCGCGGGGGTGGGAGGGGACTGAGCAGTTCTTC. It translates to CAWSPRGWEGTEQFF.